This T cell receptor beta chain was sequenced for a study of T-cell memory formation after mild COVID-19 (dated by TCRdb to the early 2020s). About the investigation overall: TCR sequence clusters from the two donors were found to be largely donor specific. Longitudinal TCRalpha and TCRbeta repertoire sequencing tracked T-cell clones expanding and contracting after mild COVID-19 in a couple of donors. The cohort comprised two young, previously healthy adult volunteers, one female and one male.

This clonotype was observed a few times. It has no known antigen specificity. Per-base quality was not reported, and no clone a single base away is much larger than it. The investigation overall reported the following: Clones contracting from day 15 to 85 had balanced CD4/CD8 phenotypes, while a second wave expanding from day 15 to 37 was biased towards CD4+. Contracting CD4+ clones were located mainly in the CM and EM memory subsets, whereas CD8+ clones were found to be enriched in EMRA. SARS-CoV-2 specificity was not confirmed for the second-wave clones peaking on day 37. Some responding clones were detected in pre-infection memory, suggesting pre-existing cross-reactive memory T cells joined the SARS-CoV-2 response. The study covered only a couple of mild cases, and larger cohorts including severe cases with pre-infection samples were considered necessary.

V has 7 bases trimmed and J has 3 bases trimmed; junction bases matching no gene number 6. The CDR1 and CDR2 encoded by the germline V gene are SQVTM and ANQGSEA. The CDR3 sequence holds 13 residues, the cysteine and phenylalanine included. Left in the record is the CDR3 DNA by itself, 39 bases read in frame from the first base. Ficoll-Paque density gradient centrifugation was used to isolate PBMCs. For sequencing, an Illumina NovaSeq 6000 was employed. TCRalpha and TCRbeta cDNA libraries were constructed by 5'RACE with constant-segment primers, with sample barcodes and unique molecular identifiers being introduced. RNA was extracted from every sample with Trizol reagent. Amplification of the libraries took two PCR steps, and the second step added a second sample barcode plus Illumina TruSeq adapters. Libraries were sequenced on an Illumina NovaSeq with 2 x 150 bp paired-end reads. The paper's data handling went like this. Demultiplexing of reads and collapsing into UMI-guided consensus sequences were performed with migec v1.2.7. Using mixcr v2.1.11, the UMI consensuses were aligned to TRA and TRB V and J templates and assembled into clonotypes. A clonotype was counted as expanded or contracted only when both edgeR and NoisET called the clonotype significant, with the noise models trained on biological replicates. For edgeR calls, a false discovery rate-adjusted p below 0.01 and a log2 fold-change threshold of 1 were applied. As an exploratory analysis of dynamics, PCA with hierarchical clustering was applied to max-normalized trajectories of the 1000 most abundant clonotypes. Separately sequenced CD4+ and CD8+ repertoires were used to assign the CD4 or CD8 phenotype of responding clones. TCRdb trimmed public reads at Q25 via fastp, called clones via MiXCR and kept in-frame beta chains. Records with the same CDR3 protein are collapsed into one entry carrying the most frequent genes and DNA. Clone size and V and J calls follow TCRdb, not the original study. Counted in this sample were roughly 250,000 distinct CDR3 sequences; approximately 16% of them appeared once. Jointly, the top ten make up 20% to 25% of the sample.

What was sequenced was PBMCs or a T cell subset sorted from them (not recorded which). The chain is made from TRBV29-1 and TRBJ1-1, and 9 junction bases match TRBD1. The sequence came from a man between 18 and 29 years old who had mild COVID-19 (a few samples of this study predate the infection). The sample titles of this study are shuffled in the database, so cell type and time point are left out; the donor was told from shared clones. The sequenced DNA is TGCAGCGCCCTTGGACAGGGGCACACTGAAGCTTTCTTT. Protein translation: CSALGQGHTEAFF.